This TCR beta chain was identified in a study of cytomegalovirus exposure and HLA in healthy donors (dated by TCRdb to 2017 to 2019). With respect to the entire study: In an earlier analysis of some 610 of the donors, about 270 Gb of sequence data and some 120 million unique TCR beta sequences from about 179 million T cells were reported. Alongside the repertoire data, information on donor age, sex, ethnicity and CMV serostatus was compiled. The T cell repertoires of some 700 subjects were profiled by immunosequencing and related to cytomegalovirus serostatus. Typing coverage differed by locus: A, B, C, DRB1 and DQB1 were typed in about 629-630 donors, DQA1 in 500 to 550, DPA1 in 600 to 610, and DPB1 in 450 to 490. Along with the approximately 700-subject first cohort, a separate validation cohort of over a hundred different subjects was used. Every discovery cohort repertoire had been produced on one sequencing platform. The later analysis used no new phenotypic data to find candidate immune exposures, relying instead on TCR beta sequences and their occurrence across donors. A later analysis re-analyzed previously published TCR beta repertoires from roughly 630 donors and added high-resolution HLA genotyping to study TCR occurrence patterns. An earlier analysis of fewer than 700 of the donors applied high-throughput TCR beta sequencing to assess whether each TCR beta V gene segment acted as functional or pseudogenic. HLA typing covered class I and class II loci at four-digit resolution. High-throughput TCR immunosequencing, statistical association of individual TCRs with disease status, and machine learning were combined to predict cytomegalovirus infection status. A later genetic analysis used genome-wide SNP genotypes for about three fifths of the 666 donors, treating that subset as a discovery cohort. On average, roughly 200,000 unique TCR beta nucleotide sequences were sequenced per donor among some 420 genotyped donors of the cohort, with 15% to 20% of those sequences being non-productive. An early release that covered 500 to 800 HLA-typed donors contained approximately 300 gigabases of sequencing data and approximately 85 million unique TCR sequences. The study aimed to test whether cataloging public T cell receptors could reveal signatures of past pathogen exposure. Of the 300 to 400 genotyped donors, about 80% fell in the genetic ancestry cluster associated with self-reported Caucasian donors. Because of strong linkage in the cohort, roughly five DR-DQ haplotypes were treated as single units for association and clustering.

On the study overall, not on this receptor specifically: A later analysis found that most CMV-associated TCR beta chains appeared HLA-restricted, with HLA associations seemingly driven largely by CMV exposure. Assigning TCR associations to individual alleles was difficult when HLA alleles, especially DR and DQ, strongly co-occurred. The study listed 164 TCR beta chains as associated with cytomegalovirus. Only TCR beta chains were sequenced in this cohort, and the absence of alpha or paired-chain data limited detectable features. Some IMGT-functional V segments, including TRBV6-2 and TRBV6-3, could not be distinguished by the 87-base-pair reads and were therefore excluded. HLA typing was unavailable for some donors at each locus, so association tests used only the typed subset. According to the authors, the approach could potentially be generalized to other disease states and immunological phenotypes. An earlier analysis of some 560 of the donors showed that most TCR beta V segments appeared in productive rearrangements either about 90% or about 30% of the time, which broadly matched IMGT annotations. A later analysis found that HLA-associated TCR beta chains were more clonally expanded and had lower generation probabilities than equally common non-associated chains. V-gene and J-gene trimming of TCR beta chains was associated with a missense DCLRE1C variant in a later genetic analysis, and the association was replicated in an independent cohort. In a later genetic analysis, fewer N-insertions in productive TCRs were reported among donors in an Asian-associated ancestry cluster than the 666-donor mean. Correlated functional status among segregating V segments might be attributable to linkage disequilibrium, but an unknown experimental factor could not be ruled out. A later analysis associated about 18,000 TCR beta sequences with specific HLA alleles at a false discovery rate of 0.05. CMV serostatus was the only immune exposure information available for the cohort. A cluster of highly shared sequence variants was judged likely to be a technical artifact of the sequencing pipeline. Because counts were too low, around 18 rarely observed V segments, including chromosome 9 orphons, were left out of the earlier analysis of some 600 of the donors. According to a later analysis, parvovirus B19, influenza, CMV and Epstein-Barr virus appeared linked to several top co-occurrence clusters. A few of the identified cytomegalovirus-associated TCR beta chains were confirmed in vitro to be specific for cytomegalovirus antigens. Most TCR sequences were seen in very few donors, while some public TCRs were found in many individuals. A later analysis found that TCR association rates varied across HLA loci, with DRB1 alleles showing the most associated TCRs and HLA-C alleles the fewest. A further reported finding was that TCR beta sequences accurately predicted the HLA-A and HLA-B alleles for most subjects in the first cohort. Presence/absence analyses assumed roughly uniform sequencing depth across donors, an assumption that may not hold. Cytomegalovirus status was reported to be diagnosed by the classifier with high specificity and sensitivity in both the original and validation cohorts.

The library came from the immunoSEQ multiplex PCR assay. The multiplex PCR relied on a mix of 60 forward primers for TCR Vbeta segments and 13 reverse primers for TCR Jbeta segments. A multiplex PCR assay on genomic DNA amplified the CDR3 region of rearranged TCR beta genes. The amplified TCR beta libraries were sequenced on the Illumina HiSeq System as 87-base-pair reads. Processing in the source paper ran as follows. A later analysis tallied 75 million to 95 million unique TCR beta chains across the 666 repertoires, and around 9.9 million of those chains were shared by two or more donors. Raw reads were error-corrected and collapsed into unique sequences with a nearest-neighbor algorithm that merged closely related sequences to remove PCR and sequencing errors. V, D and J gene segments were assigned by aligning CDR3 sequences to IMGT reference sequences. For a sequence to be retained, a match of at least six nucleotides was required to both a V gene segment and a J gene segment. A rearrangement was called productive if the CDR3 had no stop codons and remained in frame with V and J, and every other rearrangement was called non-productive. CDR3 was defined by IMGT convention, running from the second conserved V-encoded cysteine to the conserved J-encoded phenylalanine. In an earlier analysis of around 600 of the donors, sequences lacking an unambiguous match to a single V gene segment were excluded. In an earlier analysis of 587 of the donors, V segments were called functional above 56.7% productive rearrangements and were called segregating when the between-donor standard deviation exceeded 5%. To diagnose cytomegalovirus status from the catalog of TCR beta chain sequences, a statistical classification framework was built. V and J gene assignment, in a later analysis, came from comparing TCR nucleotide sequences with IMGT/GENE-DB human TR gene sequences. A later analysis assigned CDR3 sequences and most-parsimonious VDJ recombination scenarios with the TCRdist pipeline. A later analysis defined each TCR beta chain by its CDR3 amino acid sequence plus V-gene family, and excluded reads lacking a unique V-gene family. As a way to deal with suspected cross-contamination and a sequencing artifact, a later analysis dropped under 600 nucleotide sequences that were highly shared and had low generation probability. For each public chain, a later analysis derived a clonal expansion index from normalized ranks of inferred template counts within each repertoire. Generation probabilities in a later analysis came from a VDJ recombination model fitted to out-of-frame rearrangements, and those results were checked against IGoR. In a later analysis, TCR-TCR, TCR-HLA and TCR-CMV co-occurrence was scored with hypergeometric tests, and a repertoire-size bias correction was applied to TCR pairs. To estimate false discovery rates, a later analysis permuted the HLA or CMV assignments 20 times. In a later analysis, co-occurring TCRs were grouped with DBSCAN, and TCRdist sequence similarity was added when clustering was performed within HLA-allele-positive subsets. Co-occurrence clustering excluded repertoires with fewer than 30,000 or more than 120,000 public chains, plus five with anomalous nucleotide sharing. The table comes from immuneACCESS by way of TCRdb, which keeps in-frame sequences with V and J called. Part of the clones is missing from these tables; in studies checked, under half for an unresolved V gene and the rest for unknown reasons. V, J and clone size were drawn from that table, and D and trimming were deduced from the DNA. This sample holds over 150,000 clones; approximately 80% were observed only once. The ten largest clones take up 1.3% of the sample.

The cohort consisted of fewer than 700 healthy bone marrow donors. At the time of sampling, all cohort members were nominally healthy, though unrecorded immune exposures were likely present. The donor was CMV seronegative and was included in the group of a few hundred seronegative cohort members. A peripheral blood sample was collected from each donor, and TCR beta sequencing was performed on peripheral blood mononuclear cells. Genomic DNA was extracted from the blood cell samples with the Qiagen DNeasy Blood Extraction Kit. Concerning this clone itself: The clone's antigen remains unknown. No much larger clone exists at a distance of one base, and base qualities are not known.

Spanning cysteine to phenylalanine, the CDR3 consists of 13 amino acids. The CDR3 DNA has 39 bases and is translated from base 1. CDR1 SGHDT and CDR2 YYEEEE are derived from the germline V gene. V and J are truncated by 1 base and 8 bases respectively, leaving an intervening sequence of 12 bases. The specimen sequenced was PBMCs. This receptor was identified in a woman in her fifties or sixties in good health and CMV-seronegative. Here the chain combines TRBV5-6 and TRBJ1-2; the D segment could be TRBD1, given 5 matching bases. The bases are TGTGCCAGCAGCTTGAGGACACCCTGGGGCTACACCTTC. Translation gives CASSLRTPWGYTF.